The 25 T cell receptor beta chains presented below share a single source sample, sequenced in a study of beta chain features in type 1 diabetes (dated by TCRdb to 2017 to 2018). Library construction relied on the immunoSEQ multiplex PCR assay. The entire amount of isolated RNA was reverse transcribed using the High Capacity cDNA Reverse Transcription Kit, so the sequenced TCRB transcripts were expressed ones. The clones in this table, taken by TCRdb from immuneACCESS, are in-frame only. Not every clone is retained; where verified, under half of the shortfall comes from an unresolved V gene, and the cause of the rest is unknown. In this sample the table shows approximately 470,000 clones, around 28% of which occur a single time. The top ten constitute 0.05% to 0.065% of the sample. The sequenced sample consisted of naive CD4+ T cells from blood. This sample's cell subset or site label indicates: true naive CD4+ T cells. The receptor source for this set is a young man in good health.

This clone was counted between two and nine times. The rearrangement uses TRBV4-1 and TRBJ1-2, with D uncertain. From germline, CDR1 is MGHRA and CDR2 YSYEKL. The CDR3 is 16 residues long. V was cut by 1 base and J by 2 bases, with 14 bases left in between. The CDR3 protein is CASSQVTLAPNYGYTF. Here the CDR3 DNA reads TGCGCCAGCAGCCAAGTCACGCTCGCTCCGAACTATGGCTACACCTTC.

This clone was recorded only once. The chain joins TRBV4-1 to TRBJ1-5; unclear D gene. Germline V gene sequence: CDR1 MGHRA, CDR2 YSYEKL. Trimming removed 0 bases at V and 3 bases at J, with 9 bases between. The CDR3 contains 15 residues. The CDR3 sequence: CASSQEGRINQPQHF. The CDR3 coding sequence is TGCGCCAGCAGCCAAGAAGGAAGGATCAATCAGCCCCAGCATTTT.

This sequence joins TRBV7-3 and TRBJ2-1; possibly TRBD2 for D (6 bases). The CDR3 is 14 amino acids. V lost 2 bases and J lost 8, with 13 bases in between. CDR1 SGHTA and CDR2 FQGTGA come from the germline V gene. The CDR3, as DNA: TGTGCCAGCAGCTTACGGGAGAGGTTAGATGAGCAGTTCTTC. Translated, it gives CASSLRERLDEQFF.

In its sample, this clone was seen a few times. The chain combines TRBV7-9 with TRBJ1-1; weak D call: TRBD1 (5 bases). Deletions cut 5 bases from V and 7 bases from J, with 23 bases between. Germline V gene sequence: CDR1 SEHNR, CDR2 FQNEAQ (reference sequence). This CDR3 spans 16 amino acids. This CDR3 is CASSTESTWWDGEAFF. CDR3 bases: TGTGCCAGCAGCACCGAGAGTACGTGGTGGGACGGTGAAGCTTTCTTT.

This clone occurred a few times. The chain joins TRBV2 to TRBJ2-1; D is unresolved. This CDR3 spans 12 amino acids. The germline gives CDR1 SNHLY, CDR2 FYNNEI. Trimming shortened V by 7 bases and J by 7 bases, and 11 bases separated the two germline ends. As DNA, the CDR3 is TGTGCCAGCAAGGAACTCCCTAATGAGCAGTTCTTC. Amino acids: CASKELPNEQFF.

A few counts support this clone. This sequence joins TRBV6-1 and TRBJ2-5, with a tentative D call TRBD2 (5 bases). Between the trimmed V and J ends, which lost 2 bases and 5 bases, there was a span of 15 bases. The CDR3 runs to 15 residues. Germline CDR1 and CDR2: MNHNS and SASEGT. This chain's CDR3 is CASSEQEGVWETQYF. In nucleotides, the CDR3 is TGTGCCAGCAGTGAACAAGAGGGCGTTTGGGAGACCCAGTACTTC.

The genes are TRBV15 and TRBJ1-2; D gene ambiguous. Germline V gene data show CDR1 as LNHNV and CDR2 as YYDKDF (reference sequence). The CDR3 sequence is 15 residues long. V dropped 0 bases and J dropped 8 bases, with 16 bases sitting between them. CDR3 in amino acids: CATSRDIATLGGYTF. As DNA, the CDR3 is TGTGCCACCAGCAGAGATATCGCTACTCTAGGGGGCTACACCTTC.

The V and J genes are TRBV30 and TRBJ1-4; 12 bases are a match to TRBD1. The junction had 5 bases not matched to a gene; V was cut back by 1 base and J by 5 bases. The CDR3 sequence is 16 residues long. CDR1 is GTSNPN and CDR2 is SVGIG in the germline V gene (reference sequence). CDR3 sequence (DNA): TGTGCCTGGAGTGAAGGGACAGGGGGCGGGAATGAAAAACTGTTTTTT. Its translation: CAWSEGTGGGNEKLFF.

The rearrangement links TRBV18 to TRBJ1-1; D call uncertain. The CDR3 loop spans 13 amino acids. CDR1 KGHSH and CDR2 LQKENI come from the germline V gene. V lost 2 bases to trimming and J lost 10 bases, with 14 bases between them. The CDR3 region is CASSPSLLPGAFF. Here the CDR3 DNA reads TGTGCCAGCTCACCATCACTTTTACCCGGAGCTTTCTTT.

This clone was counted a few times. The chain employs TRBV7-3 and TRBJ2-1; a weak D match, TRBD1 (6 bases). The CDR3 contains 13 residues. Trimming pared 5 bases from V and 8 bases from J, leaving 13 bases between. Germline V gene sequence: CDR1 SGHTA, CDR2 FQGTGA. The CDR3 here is CASSPPGVDEQFF. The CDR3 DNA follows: TGTGCCAGCAGCCCCCCAGGGGTCGATGAGCAGTTCTTC. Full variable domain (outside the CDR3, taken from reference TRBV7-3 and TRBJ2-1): GAGVSQTPSNKVTEKGKYVELRCDPISGHTALYWYRQSLGQGPEFLIYFQGTGAADDSGLPNDRFFAVRPEGSVSTLKIQRTERGDSAVYLCASSPPGVDEQFFGPGTRLTVL.

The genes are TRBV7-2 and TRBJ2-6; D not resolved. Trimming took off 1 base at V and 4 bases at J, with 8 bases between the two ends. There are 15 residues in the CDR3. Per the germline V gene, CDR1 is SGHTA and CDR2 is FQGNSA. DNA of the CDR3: TGTGCCAGCAGCTTAGGGGTGGCCGGGGCCAACGTCCTGACTTTC. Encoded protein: CASSLGVAGANVLTF.

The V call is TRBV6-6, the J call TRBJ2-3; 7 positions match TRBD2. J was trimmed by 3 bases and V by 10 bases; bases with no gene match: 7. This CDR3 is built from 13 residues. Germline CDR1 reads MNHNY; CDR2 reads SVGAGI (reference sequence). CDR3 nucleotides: TGTGCCACTAGCGGCGGAGGGACAGATACGCAGTATTTT. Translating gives CATSGGGTDTQYF.

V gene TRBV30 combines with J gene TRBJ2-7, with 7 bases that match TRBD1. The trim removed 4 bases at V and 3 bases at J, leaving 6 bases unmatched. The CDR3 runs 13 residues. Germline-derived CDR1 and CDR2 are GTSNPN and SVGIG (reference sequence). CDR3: CAWTNRQGYEQYF. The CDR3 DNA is TGTGCCTGGACCAACAGACAGGGCTACGAGCAGTACTTC.

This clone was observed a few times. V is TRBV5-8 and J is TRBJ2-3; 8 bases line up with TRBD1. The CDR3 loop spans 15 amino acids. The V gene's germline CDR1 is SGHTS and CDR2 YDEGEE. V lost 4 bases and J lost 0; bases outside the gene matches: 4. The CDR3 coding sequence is TGTGCCAGCAGCCGGGACAGGACGAGCACAGATACGCAGTATTTT. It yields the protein CASSRDRTSTDTQYF.

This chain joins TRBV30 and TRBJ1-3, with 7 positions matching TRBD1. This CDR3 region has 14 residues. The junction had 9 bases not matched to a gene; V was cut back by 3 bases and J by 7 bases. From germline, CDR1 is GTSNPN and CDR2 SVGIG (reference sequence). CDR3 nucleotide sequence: TGTGCCTGGAGCCTGGGACAGAGCAGCAACACCATATATTTT. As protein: CAWSLGQSSNTIYF.

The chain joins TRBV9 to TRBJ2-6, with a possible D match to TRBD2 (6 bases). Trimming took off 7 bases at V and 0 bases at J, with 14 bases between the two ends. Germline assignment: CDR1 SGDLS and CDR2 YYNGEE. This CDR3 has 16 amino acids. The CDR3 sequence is CASRRGPPSGANVLTF. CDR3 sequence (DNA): TGTGCCAGCCGGCGGGGACCGCCCTCTGGGGCCAACGTCCTGACTTTC. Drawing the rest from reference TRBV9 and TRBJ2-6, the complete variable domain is DSGVTQTPKHLITATGQRVTLRCSPRSGDLSVYWYQQSLDQGLQFLIQYYNGEERAKGNILERFSAQQFPDLHSELNLSSLELGDSALYFCASRRGPPSGANVLTFGAGSRLTVL.

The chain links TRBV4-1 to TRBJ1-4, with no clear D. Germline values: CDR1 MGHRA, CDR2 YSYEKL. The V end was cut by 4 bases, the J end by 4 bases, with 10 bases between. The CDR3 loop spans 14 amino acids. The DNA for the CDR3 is TGCGCCAGCAGCCTAAGGAGCTTTAATGAAAAACTGTTTTTT. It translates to CASSLRSFNEKLFF.

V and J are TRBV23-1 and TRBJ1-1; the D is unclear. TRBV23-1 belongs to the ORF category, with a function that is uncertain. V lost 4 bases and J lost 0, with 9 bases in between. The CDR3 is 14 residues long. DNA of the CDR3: TGCGCCAGCAGTCCCTTCCCGATGAACACTGAAGCTTTCTTT. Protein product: CASSPFPMNTEAFF.

The DNA of the CDR3 is TGTGCCAGCAGCCCGAGCCGAGGCCAAGAGACCCAGTACTTC. This encodes CASSPSRGQETQYF. This chain connects TRBV7-2 to TRBJ2-5; D is undetermined. Germline CDR1 and CDR2: SGHTA and FQGNSA. V was cut by 5 bases and J by 1 base, with 11 bases left in between. The CDR3 loop spans 14 amino acids.

Here the CDR3 reads CAISEPPGQGKETQYF. The CDR3 nucleotides are TGTGCCATCAGTGAGCCTCCGGGACAGGGAAAAGAGACCCAGTACTTC. This chain uses TRBV10-3 with TRBJ2-5; TRBD1 matches at 9 bases. In germline, CDR1 is ENHRY, CDR2 SYGVKD. Trimming at V came to 2 bases and at J to 3 bases, leaving 7 bases not matched to a gene. This CDR3 is 16 amino acids long.

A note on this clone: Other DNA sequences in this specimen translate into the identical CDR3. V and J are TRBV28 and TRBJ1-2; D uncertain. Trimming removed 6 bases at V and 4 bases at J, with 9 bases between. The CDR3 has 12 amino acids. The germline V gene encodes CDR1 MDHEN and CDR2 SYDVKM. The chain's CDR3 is CASSPDLYGYTF. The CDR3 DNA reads TGTGCCAGCAGCCCAGACCTCTATGGCTACACCTTC.

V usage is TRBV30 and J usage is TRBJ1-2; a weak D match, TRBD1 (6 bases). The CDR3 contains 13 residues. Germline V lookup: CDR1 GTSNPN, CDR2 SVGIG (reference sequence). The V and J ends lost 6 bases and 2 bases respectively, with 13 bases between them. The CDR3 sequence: CACADSSNYGYTF. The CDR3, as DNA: TGTGCCTGTGCGGACAGTTCGAACTATGGCTACACCTTC.

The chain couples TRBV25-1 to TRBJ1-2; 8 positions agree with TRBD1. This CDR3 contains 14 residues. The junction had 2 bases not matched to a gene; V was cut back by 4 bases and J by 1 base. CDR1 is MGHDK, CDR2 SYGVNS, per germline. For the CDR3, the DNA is TGTGCCAGCAGTGGAGACAGGGGTAACTATGGCTACACCTTC. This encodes CASSGDRGNYGYTF.

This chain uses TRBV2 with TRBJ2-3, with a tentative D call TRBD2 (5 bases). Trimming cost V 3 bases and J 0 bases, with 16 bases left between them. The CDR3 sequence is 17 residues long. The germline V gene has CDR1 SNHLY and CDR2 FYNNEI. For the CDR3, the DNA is TGTGCCAGCAGTGACGAGGAGGCGACCAAAAGCACAGATACGCAGTATTTT. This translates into CASSDEEATKSTDTQYF.

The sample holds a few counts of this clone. Here the CDR3 DNA reads TGTGCCAGCAGCTCTCGAACCCTGGACAGGGTTATTGGTGAGCAGTTCTTC. It codes for CASSSRTLDRVIGEQFF. The V call is TRBV7-2, the J call TRBJ2-1; 8 bases agree with TRBD1. The V gene's germline CDR1 is SGHTA and CDR2 FQGNSA. CDR3 size: 17 residues. The ends lost 4 bases at V and 9 bases at J; junction bases unmatched: 17.